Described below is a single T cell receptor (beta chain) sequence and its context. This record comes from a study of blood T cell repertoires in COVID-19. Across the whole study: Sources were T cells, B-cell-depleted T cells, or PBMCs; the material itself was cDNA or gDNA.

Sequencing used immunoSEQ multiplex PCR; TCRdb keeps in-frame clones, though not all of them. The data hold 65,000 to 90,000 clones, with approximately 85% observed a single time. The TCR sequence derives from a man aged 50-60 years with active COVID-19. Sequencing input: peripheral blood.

DNA of the CDR3: TGTGCCAGCAGCTTGTCGGCTAATGAAAAACTGTTTTTT. Its protein product is CASSLSANEKLFF. This sequence joins TRBV5-4 and TRBJ1-4; no definite D call. This CDR3 comprises 13 residues. Trimming removed 1 base at V and 3 bases at J, with 4 bases between. Germline CDR1 SGHNT, CDR2 YYREEE (reference sequence).